This TCR beta chain came from a study of T cell changes during pregnancy in multiple sclerosis. The V end lost 2 bases, the J end lost 6 bases, and 10 bases lay between the germline ends. The CDR3 is 13 amino acids. CDR1 is SGHAT, CDR2 FQDESV, per germline (reference sequence). TCRdb's copy holds only in-frame clones and misses some; the assay was immunoSEQ multiplex PCR. The sample yields 65,000 to 90,000 clones, over 90% seen once. The V and J genes are TRBV11-1 and TRBJ1-2; a possible D gene is TRBD1 (5 bases). This sample comprised CD4+ T cells from peripheral blood mononuclear cells, obtained after pregnancy. The receptor comes from a female donor with multiple sclerosis, enrolled in a pregnancy study. CDR3 sequence: CASSLTEGHGYTF. Written as DNA, the CDR3 is TGTGCCAGCAGCTTAACGGAGGGGCATGGCTACACCTTC.